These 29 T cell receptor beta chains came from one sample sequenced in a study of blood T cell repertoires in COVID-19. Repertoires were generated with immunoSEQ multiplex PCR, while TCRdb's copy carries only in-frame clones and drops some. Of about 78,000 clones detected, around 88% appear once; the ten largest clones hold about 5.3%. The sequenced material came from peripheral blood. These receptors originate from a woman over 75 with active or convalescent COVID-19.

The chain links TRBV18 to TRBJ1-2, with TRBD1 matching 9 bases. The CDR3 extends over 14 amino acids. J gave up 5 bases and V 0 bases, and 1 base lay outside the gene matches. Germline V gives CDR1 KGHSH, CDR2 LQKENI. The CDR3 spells CASSPPDRGYGYTF. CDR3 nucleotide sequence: TGTGCCAGCTCACCACCGGACAGGGGATATGGCTACACCTTC.

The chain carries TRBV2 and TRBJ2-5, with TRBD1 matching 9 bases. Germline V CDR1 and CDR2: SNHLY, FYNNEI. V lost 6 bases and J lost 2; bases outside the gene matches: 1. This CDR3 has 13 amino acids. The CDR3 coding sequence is TGTGCCAGCAGCGGACAGGGGCAAGAGACCCAGTACTTC. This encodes CASSGQGQETQYF. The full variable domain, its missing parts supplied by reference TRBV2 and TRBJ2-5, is EPEVTQTPSHQVTQMGQEVILRCVPISNHLYFYWYRQILGQKVEFLVSFYNNEISEKSEIFDDQFSVERPDGSNFTLKIRSTKLEDSAMYFCASSGQGQETQYFGPGTRLLVL.

Here the CDR3 reads CASSRTSGSYEQYF. DNA for the CDR3: TGCGCCAGCAGTCGGACTAGCGGCTCCTACGAGCAGTACTTC. This rearrangement joins TRBV10-1 to TRBJ2-7; the match to TRBD2 covers 10 bases. J was trimmed by 0 bases and V by 5 bases; bases with no gene match: 1. The CDR3 extends over 14 amino acids. Germline CDR1 WNHNN, CDR2 SYGVQD (reference sequence).

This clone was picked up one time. The CDR3 loop is CASGGGTNTIYF. CDR3 sequence (DNA): TGTGCCAGCGGGGGGGGGACTAACACCATATATTTT. The chain joins TRBV2 to TRBJ1-3, with TRBD1 as a possible D gene (5 bases). With 8 bases removed from V and 7 bases from J, the gap between germline ends came to 12 bases. The CDR3 runs to 12 residues. Germline loops: CDR1 SNHLY, CDR2 FYNNEI.

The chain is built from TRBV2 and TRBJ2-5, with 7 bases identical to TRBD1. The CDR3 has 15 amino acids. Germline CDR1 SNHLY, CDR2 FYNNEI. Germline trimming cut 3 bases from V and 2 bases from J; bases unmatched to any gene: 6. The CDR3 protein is CASSDTGVRQETQYF. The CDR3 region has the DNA TGTGCCAGCAGTGACACAGGGGTTCGGCAAGAGACCCAGTACTTC. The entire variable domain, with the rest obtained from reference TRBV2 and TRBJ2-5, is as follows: EPEVTQTPSHQVTQMGQEVILRCVPISNHLYFYWYRQILGQKVEFLVSFYNNEISEKSEIFDDQFSVERPDGSNFTLKIRSTKLEDSAMYFCASSDTGVRQETQYFGPGTRLLVL.

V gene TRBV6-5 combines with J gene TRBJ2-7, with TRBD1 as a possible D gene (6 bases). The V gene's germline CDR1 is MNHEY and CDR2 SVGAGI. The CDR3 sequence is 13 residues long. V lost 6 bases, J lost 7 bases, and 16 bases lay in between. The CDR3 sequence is CASSKQGSREQYF. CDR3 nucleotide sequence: TGTGCCAGCAGCAAACAGGGAAGTAGGGAGCAGTACTTC.

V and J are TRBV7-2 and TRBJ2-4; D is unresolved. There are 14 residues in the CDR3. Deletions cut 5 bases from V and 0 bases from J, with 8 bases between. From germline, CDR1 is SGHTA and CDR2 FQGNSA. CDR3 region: CASSSNLAKNIQYF. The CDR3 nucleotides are TGTGCCAGCAGCAGCAATTTAGCCAAAAACATTCAGTACTTC. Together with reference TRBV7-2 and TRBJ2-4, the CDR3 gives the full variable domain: GAGVSQSPSNKVTEKGKDVELRCDPISGHTALYWYRQSLGQGLEFLIYFQGNSAPDKSGLPSDRFSAERTGGSVSTLTIQRTQQEDSAVYLCASSSNLAKNIQYFGAGTRLSVL.

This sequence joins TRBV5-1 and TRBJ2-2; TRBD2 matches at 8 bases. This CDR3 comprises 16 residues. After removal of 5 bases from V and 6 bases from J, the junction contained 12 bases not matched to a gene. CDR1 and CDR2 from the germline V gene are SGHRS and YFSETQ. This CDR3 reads CASRTGRSGAAGELFF. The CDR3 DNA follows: TGCGCCAGCAGAACAGGACGTAGCGGGGCCGCCGGGGAGCTGTTTTTT.

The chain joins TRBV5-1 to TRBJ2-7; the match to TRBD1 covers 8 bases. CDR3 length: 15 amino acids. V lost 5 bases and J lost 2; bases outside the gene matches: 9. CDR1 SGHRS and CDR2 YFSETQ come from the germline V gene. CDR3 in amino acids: CASRRPGTGTYEQYF. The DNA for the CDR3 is TGCGCCAGCAGACGTCCCGGGACAGGTACCTACGAGCAGTACTTC.

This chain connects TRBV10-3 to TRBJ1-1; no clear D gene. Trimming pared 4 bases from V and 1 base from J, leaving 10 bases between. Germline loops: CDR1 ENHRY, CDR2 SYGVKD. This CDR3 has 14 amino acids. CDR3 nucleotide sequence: TGTGCCATCAGTGCCCAGGCCTCGAACACTGAAGCTTTCTTT. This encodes CAISAQASNTEAFF.

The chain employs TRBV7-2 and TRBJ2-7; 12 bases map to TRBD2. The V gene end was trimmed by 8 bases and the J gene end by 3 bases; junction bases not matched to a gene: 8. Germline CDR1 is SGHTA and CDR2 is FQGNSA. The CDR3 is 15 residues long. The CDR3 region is CASGIASGGVYEQYF. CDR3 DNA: TGTGCCAGCGGTATCGCTAGCGGGGGGGTCTACGAGCAGTACTTC.

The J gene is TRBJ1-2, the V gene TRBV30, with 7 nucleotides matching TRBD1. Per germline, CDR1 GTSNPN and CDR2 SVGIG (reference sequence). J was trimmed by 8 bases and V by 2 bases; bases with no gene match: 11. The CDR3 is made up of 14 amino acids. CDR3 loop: CAWSIVLQGGGYTF. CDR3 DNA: TGTGCCTGGAGTATCGTGCTGCAGGGGGGAGGCTACACCTTC.

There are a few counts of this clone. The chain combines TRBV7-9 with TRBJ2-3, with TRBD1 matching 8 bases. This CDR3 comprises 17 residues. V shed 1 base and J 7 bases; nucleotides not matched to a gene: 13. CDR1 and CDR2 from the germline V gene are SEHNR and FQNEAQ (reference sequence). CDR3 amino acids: CASSLVYVTGVGNTQYF. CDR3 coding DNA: TGTGCCAGCAGCTTAGTTTACGTGACAGGGGTCGGAAATACGCAGTATTTT.

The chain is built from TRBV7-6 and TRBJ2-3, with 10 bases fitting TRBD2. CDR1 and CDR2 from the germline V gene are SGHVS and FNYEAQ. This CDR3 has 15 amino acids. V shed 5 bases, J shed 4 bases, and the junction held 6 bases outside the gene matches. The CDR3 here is CASSQAGGRADTQYF. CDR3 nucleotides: TGTGCCAGCAGCCAAGCGGGGGGGAGGGCAGATACGCAGTATTTT. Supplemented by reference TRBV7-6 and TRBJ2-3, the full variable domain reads GAGVSQSPRYKVTKRGQDVALRCDPISGHVSLYWYRQALGQGPEFLTYFNYEAQQDKSGLPNDRFSAERPEGSISTLTIQRTEQRDSAMYRCASSQAGGRADTQYFGPGTRLTVL.

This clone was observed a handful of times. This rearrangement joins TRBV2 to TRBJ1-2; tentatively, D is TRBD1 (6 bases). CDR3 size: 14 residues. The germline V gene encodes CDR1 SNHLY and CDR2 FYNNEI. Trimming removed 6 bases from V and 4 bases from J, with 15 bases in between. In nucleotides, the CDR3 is TGTGCCAGCAGGAGACAGGAATGGATCTATGGCTACACCTTC. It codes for CASRRQEWIYGYTF.

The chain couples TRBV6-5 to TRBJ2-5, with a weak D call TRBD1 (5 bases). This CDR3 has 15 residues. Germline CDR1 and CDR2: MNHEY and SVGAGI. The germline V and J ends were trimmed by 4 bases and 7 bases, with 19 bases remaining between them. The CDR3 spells CASSSLPGMMGTQYF. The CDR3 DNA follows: TGTGCCAGCAGTTCCCTTCCAGGGATGATGGGGACCCAGTACTTC.

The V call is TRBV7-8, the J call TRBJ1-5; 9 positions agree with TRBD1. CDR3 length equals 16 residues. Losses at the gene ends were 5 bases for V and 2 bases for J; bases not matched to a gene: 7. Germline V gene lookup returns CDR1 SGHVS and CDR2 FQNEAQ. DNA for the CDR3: TGTGCCAGCAGCCCACGTAGGACAGGGGGCAATCAGCCCCAGCATTTT. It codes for CASSPRRTGGNQPQHF.

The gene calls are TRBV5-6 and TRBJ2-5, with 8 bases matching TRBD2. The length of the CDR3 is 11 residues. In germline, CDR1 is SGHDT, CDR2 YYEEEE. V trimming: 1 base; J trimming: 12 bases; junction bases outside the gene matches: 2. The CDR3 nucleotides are TGTGCCAGCAGCTTGTCGACTAGCGAGTACTTC. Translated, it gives CASSLSTSEYF.

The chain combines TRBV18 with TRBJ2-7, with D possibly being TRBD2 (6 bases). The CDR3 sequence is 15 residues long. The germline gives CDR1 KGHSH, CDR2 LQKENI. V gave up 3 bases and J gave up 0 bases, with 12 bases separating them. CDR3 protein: CASSPSQEGSYEQYF. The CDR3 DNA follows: TGTGCCAGCTCACCGAGTCAGGAGGGCTCCTACGAGCAGTACTTC.

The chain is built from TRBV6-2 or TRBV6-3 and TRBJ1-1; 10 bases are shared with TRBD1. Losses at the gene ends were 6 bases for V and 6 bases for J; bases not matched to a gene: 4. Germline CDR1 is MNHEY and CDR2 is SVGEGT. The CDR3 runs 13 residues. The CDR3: CASSPGQGAEAFF. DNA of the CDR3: TGTGCCAGCAGCCCCGGACAGGGGGCTGAAGCTTTCTTT.

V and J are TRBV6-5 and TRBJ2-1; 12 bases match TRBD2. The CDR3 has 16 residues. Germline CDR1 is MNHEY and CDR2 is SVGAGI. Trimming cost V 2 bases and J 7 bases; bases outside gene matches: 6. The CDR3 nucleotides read TGTGCCAGCAGTTACATTCTAGCGGGGGGGCGAAATGAGCAGTTCTTC. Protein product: CASSYILAGGRNEQFF.

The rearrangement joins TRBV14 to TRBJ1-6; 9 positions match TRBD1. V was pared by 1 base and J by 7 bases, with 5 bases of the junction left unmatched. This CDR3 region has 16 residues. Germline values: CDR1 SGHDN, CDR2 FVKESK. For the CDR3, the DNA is TGTGCCAGCAGCCAAGTAACAGGGGGCTTGAATTCACCCCTCCACTTT. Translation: CASSQVTGGLNSPLHF. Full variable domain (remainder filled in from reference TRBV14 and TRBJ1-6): EAGVTQFPSHSVIEKGQTVTLRCDPISGHDNLYWYRRVMGKEIKFLLHFVKESKQDESGMPNNRFLAERTGGTYSTLKVQPAELEDSGVYFCASSQVTGGLNSPLHFGNGTRLTVT.

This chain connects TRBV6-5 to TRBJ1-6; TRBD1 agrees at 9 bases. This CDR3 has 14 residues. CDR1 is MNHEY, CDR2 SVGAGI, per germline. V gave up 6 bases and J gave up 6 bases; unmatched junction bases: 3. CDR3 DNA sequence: TGTGCCAGCAGCTACAGGGGGCCTAATTCACCCCTCCACTTT. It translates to CASSYRGPNSPLHF.

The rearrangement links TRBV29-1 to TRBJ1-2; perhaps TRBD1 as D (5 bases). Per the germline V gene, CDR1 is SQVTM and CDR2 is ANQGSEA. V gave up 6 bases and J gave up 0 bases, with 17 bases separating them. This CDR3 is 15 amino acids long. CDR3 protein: CSVQQATLANYGYTF. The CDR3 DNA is TGCAGCGTGCAACAGGCGACCCTAGCTAACTATGGCTACACCTTC.

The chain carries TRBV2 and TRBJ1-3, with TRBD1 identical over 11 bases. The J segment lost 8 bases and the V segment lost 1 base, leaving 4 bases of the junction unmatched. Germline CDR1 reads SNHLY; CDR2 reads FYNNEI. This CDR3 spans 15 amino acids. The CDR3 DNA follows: TGTGCCAGCAGTGAAGTCGGGACAGGGGGAGACACCATATATTTT. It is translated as CASSEVGTGGDTIYF.

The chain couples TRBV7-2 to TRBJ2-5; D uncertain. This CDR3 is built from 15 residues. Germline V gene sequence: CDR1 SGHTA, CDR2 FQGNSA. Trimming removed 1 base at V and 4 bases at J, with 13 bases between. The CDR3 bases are TGTGCCAGCAGCTTAGTGGCACATAATACAGAGACCCAGTACTTC. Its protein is CASSLVAHNTETQYF.

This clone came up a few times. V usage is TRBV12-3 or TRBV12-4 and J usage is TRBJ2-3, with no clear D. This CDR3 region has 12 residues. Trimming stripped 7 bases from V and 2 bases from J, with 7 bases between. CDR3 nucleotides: TGTGCCAGCAACACCCCCACAGATACGCAGTATTTT. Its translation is CASNTPTDTQYF.

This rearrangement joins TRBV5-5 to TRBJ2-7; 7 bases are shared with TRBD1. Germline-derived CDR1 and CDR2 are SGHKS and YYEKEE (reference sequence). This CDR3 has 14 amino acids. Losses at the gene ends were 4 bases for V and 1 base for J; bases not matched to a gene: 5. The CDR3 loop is CASSTGQSSYEQYF. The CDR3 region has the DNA TGTGCCAGCAGCACGGGACAGAGTTCCTACGAGCAGTACTTC.

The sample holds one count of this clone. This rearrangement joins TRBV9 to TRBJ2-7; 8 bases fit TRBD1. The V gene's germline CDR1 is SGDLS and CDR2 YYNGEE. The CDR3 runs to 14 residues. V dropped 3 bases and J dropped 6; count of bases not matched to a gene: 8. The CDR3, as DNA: TGTGCCAGCAGCGCCCGGTCGACAGGGGCCGAGCAGTACTTC. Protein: CASSARSTGAEQYF.